This passage covers 15 T cell receptor beta chains from one sample sequenced in a study of Graves' ophthalmopathy and Graves' hyperthyroidism. RNA transcripts provided the template for amplifying TCR beta CDR3 regions. RT-PCR in the first round used HTBI primers; a second-round multiplex PCR followed. A single record per CDR3 protein comes from TCRdb applying MiXCR to the multiplex PCR reads. This table has 650,000 to 900,000 distinct CDR3 sequences, roughly 40% appearing once. Sequencing was done on a sample of peripheral blood. These receptor sequences come from an adult man with Graves' ophthalmopathy.

This clonotype showed up many times. This chain links TRBV7-9 with TRBJ1-2; D is possibly TRBD1 (5 bases). The CDR3 runs 12 residues. The ends were cut back, 3 bases at V and 7 bases at J, with 9 bases in the middle. CDR1 is SEHNR and CDR2 is FQNEAQ in the germline V gene (reference sequence). The chain's CDR3 is CASSLTVIGYTF. CDR3 bases: TGTGCCAGCAGCTTGACAGTAATTGGCTACACCTTC.

The chain carries TRBV6-1 and TRBJ2-7, with D unclear. Germline V gives CDR1 MNHNS, CDR2 SASEGT. Between the trimmed V and J ends, which lost 5 bases and 3 bases, there was a span of 11 bases. This CDR3 has 13 residues. The CDR3 DNA follows: TGTGCCAGCAGTAAATCCATGGACTACGAGCAGTACTTC. It encodes CASSKSMDYEQYF.

V and J are TRBV6-5 and TRBJ1-3, with D unresolved. The V and J ends lost 0 bases and 8 bases respectively, with 5 bases between them. Germline assignment: CDR1 MNHEY and CDR2 SVGAGI. The CDR3 totals 12 residues. CDR3 sequence (DNA): TGTGCCAGCAGTTACTCGAGGGACACCATATATTTT. Translation gives CASSYSRDTIYF.

This clonotype appeared many times. The rearrangement links TRBV10-3 to TRBJ1-6; D remains ambiguous. This CDR3 has 14 amino acids. The germline V gene encodes CDR1 ENHRY and CDR2 SYGVKD. The ends were cut back, 6 bases at V and 7 bases at J, with 13 bases in the middle. CDR3 loop: CAIRGQANNSPLHF. CDR3 coding DNA: TGTGCCATCAGGGGCCAGGCGAACAATTCACCCCTCCACTTT.

The rearrangement links TRBV6-1 to TRBJ2-7; the match to TRBD1 covers 9 bases. CDR3 size: 15 residues. Trimming took 6 bases from V and 3 from J; bases not matched to a gene: 9. The germline CDR1 and CDR2 sequences are MNHNS and SASEGT. The chain's CDR3 is CASRQGALAVYEQYF. CDR3 bases: TGTGCCAGCAGACAGGGGGCGTTGGCGGTCTACGAGCAGTACTTC.

This clonotype was found many times. The chain carries TRBV10-3 and TRBJ1-3; D unresolved. V lost 3 bases to trimming and J lost 2 bases, with 8 bases between them. The V gene's germline CDR1 is ENHRY and CDR2 SYGVKD. The CDR3 is made up of 14 amino acids. CDR3 DNA: TGTGCCATCAGTGACGATTCTACTGGAAACACCATATATTTT. Its protein product is CAISDDSTGNTIYF.

As for this clonotype: An end of the junction differs from the germline gene, which may be a read error. The chain employs TRBV2 and TRBJ1-6; perhaps TRBD1 as D (6 bases). Germline V gene data show CDR1 as SNHLY and CDR2 as FYNNEI. CDR3 length equals 15 residues. CDR3 loop: CACSAAGQNNSPLHF. The CDR3 DNA sequence: TGTGCCTGCAGTGCTGCCGGACAGAATAATTCACCCCTCCACTTT.

CDR3 sequence: CASTTGANLHYGYTF. CDR3 sequence (DNA): TGTGCCAGCACGACAGGGGCCAATCTACACTATGGCTACACCTTC. This chain connects TRBV25-1 to TRBJ1-2; the match to TRBD1 covers 8 bases. The CDR3 length is 15 residues. CDR1 and CDR2 from the germline V gene are MGHDK and SYGVNS. The junction had 10 bases not matched to a gene; V was cut back by 7 bases and J by 3 bases.

V gene TRBV10-3 combines with J gene TRBJ1-1; no firm D call. The CDR3 sequence is 13 residues long. CDR1 is ENHRY and CDR2 is SYGVKD in the germline V gene. The V end was cut by 5 bases, the J end by 0 bases, with 7 bases between. The CDR3 bases are TGTGCCATCAGTTACAGAATGAACACTGAAGCTTTCTTT. Protein sequence: CAISYRMNTEAFF.

Concerning this clonotype: A single base separates this from a much larger clone, so it may be a read error. The chain carries TRBV9 and TRBJ1-6, with D uncertain. The ends were cut back, 4 bases at V and 6 bases at J, with 11 bases in the middle. CDR3 length equals 14 residues. The V gene's germline CDR1 is SGDLS and CDR2 YYNGEE. Written as DNA, the CDR3 is TGTGCCAGCAGCCCCAGCCTAAGTAATTCACCCCTCCACTTT. Translating gives CASSPSLSNSPLHF.

This chain uses TRBV11-1 with TRBJ2-5; 10 nucleotides agree with TRBD2. The germline V gene encodes CDR1 SGHAT and CDR2 FQDESV (reference sequence). This CDR3 comprises 16 residues. Germline trimming cut 5 bases from V and 5 bases from J; bases unmatched to any gene: 11. The CDR3 sequence is CASSHRQRGGRETQYF. CDR3 coding DNA: TGTGCCAGCAGCCACCGACAGCGGGGGGGCAGGGAGACCCAGTACTTC. The full variable domain, in which reference TRBV11-1 and TRBJ2-5 provide the parts outside the CDR3, is EAEVAQSPRYKITEKSQAVAFWCDPISGHATLYWYRQILGQGPELLVQFQDESVVDDSQLPKDRFSAERLKGVDSTLKIQPAELGDSAMYLCASSHRQRGGRETQYFGPGTRLLVL.

This clonotype was observed at least ten times. The CDR3 nucleotides read TGTGCCAGCAGCCCCGGGACAGGTGGTCCACCCCTCCACTTT. Its protein is CASSPGTGGPPLHF. V gene TRBV7-2 combines with J gene TRBJ1-6; TRBD1 aligns across 8 bases. Germline V CDR1 and CDR2: SGHTA, FQGNSA. The CDR3 spans 14 residues. Trimming cost V 5 bases and J 11 bases; bases outside gene matches: 8.

This clonotype turned up a few times. The V and J genes are TRBV2 and TRBJ1-5; D gene unclear. This CDR3 comprises 15 residues. Trimming cost V 6 bases and J 5 bases, with 17 bases left between them. Germline CDR1 and CDR2: SNHLY and FYNNEI. CDR3 region: CASRPGLIRDQPQHF. CDR3 bases: TGTGCCAGCAGACCCGGACTTATTCGGGATCAGCCCCAGCATTTT.

This rearrangement joins TRBV29-1 to TRBJ1-3, with a possible D match to TRBD1 (5 bases). V lost 3 bases to trimming and J lost 7 bases, with 13 bases between them. This CDR3 has 13 residues. Germline V gene lookup returns CDR1 SQVTM and CDR2 ANQGSEA. The chain's CDR3 is CSVDAGVGNTIYF. As DNA, the CDR3 is TGCAGCGTTGACGCGGGGGTCGGGAACACCATATATTTT.

V is TRBV5-8 and J is TRBJ1-4; D is unclear. Germline CDR1 reads SGHTS; CDR2 reads YDEGEE. The CDR3 loop spans 15 amino acids. The V end lost 4 bases, the J end lost 10 bases, and 20 bases lay between the germline ends. This chain's CDR3 is CASSLESALKGKLFF. The CDR3 DNA sequence: TGTGCCAGCAGCCTGGAGAGTGCTTTAAAAGGAAAACTGTTTTTT.